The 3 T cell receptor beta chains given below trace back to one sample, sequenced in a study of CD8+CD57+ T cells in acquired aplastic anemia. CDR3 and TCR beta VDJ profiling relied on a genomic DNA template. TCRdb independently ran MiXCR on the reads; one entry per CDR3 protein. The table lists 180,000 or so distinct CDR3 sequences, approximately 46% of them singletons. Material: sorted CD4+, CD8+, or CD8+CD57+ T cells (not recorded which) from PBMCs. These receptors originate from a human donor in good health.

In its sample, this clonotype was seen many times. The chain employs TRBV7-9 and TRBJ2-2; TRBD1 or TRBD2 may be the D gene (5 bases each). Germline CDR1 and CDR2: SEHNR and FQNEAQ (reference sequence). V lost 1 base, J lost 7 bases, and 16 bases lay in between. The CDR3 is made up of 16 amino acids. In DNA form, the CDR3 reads TGTGCCAGCAGCTTAGGGGACCGAATCTGGGACGGGGAGCTGTTTTTT. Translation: CASSLGDRIWDGELFF.

The chain's CDR3 is CASSPIGTGGEQYF. In nucleotides, the CDR3 is TGTGCCAGCAGCCCAATCGGGACAGGAGGCGAGCAGTACTTC. The chain is built from TRBV2 and TRBJ2-7, with TRBD1 matching 8 bases. Per the germline V gene, CDR1 is SNHLY and CDR2 is FYNNEI. Losses at the gene ends were 6 bases for V and 6 bases for J; bases not matched to a gene: 10. The CDR3 runs 14 residues.

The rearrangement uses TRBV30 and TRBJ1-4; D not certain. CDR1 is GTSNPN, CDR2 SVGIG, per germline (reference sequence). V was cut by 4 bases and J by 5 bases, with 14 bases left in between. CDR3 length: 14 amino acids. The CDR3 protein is CAWKDRLGNEKLFF. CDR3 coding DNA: TGTGCCTGGAAAGATCGGCTGGGAAATGAAAAACTGTTTTTT.